Given below is one T cell receptor beta chain in context. The antigen remains undetermined. Looked up from germline, CDR1 is SGDLS and CDR2 is YYNGEE. The CDR3 totals 14 residues. Trimming at V came to 3 bases and at J to 2 bases, leaving 5 bases not matched to a gene. The table came from immunoSEQ multiplex PCR; TCRdb's copy has only in-frame clones and leaves some out. Of approximately 97,000 clones listed, around 82% are singletons. The sample belongs to a study of Ad26.COV2.S vaccination and SARS-CoV-2 variants. Overall study results and limits: Post-vaccination spike-specific CD8+ and CD4+ T cell responses reportedly had substantial breadth. Total responses of T cells may have been underestimated by the analyses of TCR breadth and depth.

The sequenced sample was peripheral blood, obtained after recovery from COVID-19. The receptor comes from a human donor who had recovered from COVID-19. This chain uses TRBV9 with TRBJ2-7, with 7 bases identical to TRBD1. The CDR3 loop is CASSERDRPYEQYF. The CDR3 DNA follows: TGTGCCAGCAGCGAAAGGGACAGACCCTACGAGCAGTACTTC.